The 14 T cell receptor beta chains given below trace back to one sample, sequenced in a study of T cells in Graves' hyperthyroidism and ophthalmopathy. There were TCR beta CDR3 regions amplified from RNA transcripts. Using the HTBI primer set, a first-round RT-PCR was run on the TCR CDR3. TCRdb itself ran the multiplex PCR reads through MiXCR, one entry per CDR3 protein. The table records about 500,000 distinct CDR3 sequences, roughly an eighth of them present only once. The sample consisted of blood. The receptor source for this set is a woman aged 18-30 years with Graves' hyperthyroidism.

Remarks on this clonotype: A much larger clone is a single base away; this may be a read error. The V and J genes are TRBV12-3 or TRBV12-4 and TRBJ2-3; D not certain. V lost 4 bases to trimming and J lost 0 bases, with 17 bases between them. The CDR3 is made up of 17 amino acids. The CDR3 DNA sequence: TGTGCCAGCAGTTCGTCTTCGGGCCCGATTAGCACAGATACGCAGTATTTT. This codes for CASSSSSGPISTDTQYF.

The sample holds many counts of this clonotype. The chain joins TRBV11-3 to TRBJ2-2; the match to TRBD2 covers 8 bases. CDR1 is SGHNT, CDR2 YENEEA, per germline. Trimming at V came to 5 bases and at J to 7 bases, leaving 9 bases not matched to a gene. The length of the CDR3 is 15 residues. In nucleotides, the CDR3 is TGTGCCAGCAGCCACGAGCGGGAGTATTACGGGGAGCTGTTTTTT. Its protein product is CASSHEREYYGELFF.

This clonotype was counted only a few times. The chain couples TRBV6-2 or TRBV6-3 to TRBJ2-1, with D possibly being TRBD1 (6 bases). With 6 bases removed from V and 12 bases from J, the gap between germline ends came to 12 bases. This CDR3 comprises 11 residues. Germline-derived CDR1 and CDR2 are MNHEY and SVGEGT. CDR3 sequence (DNA): TGTGCCAGCAGCCCACGGACAGCGCAGTTCTTC. Translated: CASSPRTAQFF.

This clonotype was observed many times. The V call is TRBV18, the J call TRBJ1-2; D ambiguous. CDR1 and CDR2 from the germline V gene are KGHSH and LQKENI. This CDR3 contains 14 residues. V lost 3 bases and J lost 4, with 12 bases in between. The CDR3 spells CASSPRPRGYGYTF. Written as DNA, the CDR3 is TGTGCCAGCTCACCGAGGCCTCGGGGCTATGGCTACACCTTC.

The table lists this clonotype with many counts. The chain combines TRBV30 with TRBJ2-7, with D maybe TRBD2 (6 bases). The germline V gene encodes CDR1 GTSNPN and CDR2 SVGIG (reference sequence). This CDR3 region has 14 residues. The V gene lost 2 bases and the J gene lost 4 bases, with 15 bases spanning the gap. In nucleotides, the CDR3 is TGTGCCTGGAGTTTGGACTATTCCCGATACGAGCAGTACTTC. As protein: CAWSLDYSRYEQYF. Full variable domain (remainder filled in from reference TRBV30 and TRBJ2-7): SQTIHQWPATLVQPVGSPLSLECTVEGTSNPNLYWYRQAAGRGLQLLFYSVGIGQISSEVPQNLSASRPQDRQFILSSKKLLLSDSGFYLCAWSLDYSRYEQYFGPGTRLTVT.

This clonotype has at least ten counts. The chain joins TRBV11-3 to TRBJ1-4, with D uncertain. Germline CDR1 SGHNT, CDR2 YENEEA. This CDR3 contains 16 residues. Trimming left V 0 bases short and J 5 bases short, with 13 bases between. The CDR3 sequence: CASSLDIRTKNEKLFF. The CDR3 DNA is TGTGCCAGCAGCTTAGATATTAGGACGAAGAATGAAAAACTGTTTTTT.

This clonotype was seen at least ten times. This sequence joins TRBV11-3 and TRBJ2-7, with D perhaps matching TRBD1 or TRBD2 (5 bases each). In germline, CDR1 is SGHNT, CDR2 YENEEA. CDR3 size: 13 residues. V dropped 4 bases and J dropped 6 bases, with 13 bases sitting between them. CDR3 protein: CASSSGPSLEQYF. The CDR3 DNA sequence: TGTGCCAGCAGCTCGGGACCGTCTCTCGAGCAGTACTTC.

The V call is TRBV29-1, the J call TRBJ2-7; D remains unclear. Germline lookup yields CDR1 SQVTM and CDR2 ANQGSEA. V was cut by 3 bases and J by 5 bases, with 11 bases left in between. The CDR3 consists of 12 residues. DNA of the CDR3: TGCAGCGTTGATAGTAGCCCCCACGAGCAGTACGTC. Amino acids: CSVDSSPHEQYV.

This clonotype came up many times. The chain couples TRBV20-1 to TRBJ2-1; 10 bases fit TRBD2. Trimming removed 0 bases from V and 0 bases from J; junction bases left unmatched: 8. CDR3 length: 18 residues. Germline CDR1 reads DFQATT; CDR2 reads SNEGSKA (reference sequence). This chain's CDR3 is CSARDSGASGGSYNEQFF. The CDR3 DNA is TGCAGTGCTAGAGATAGTGGGGCTAGCGGGGGCTCCTACAATGAGCAGTTCTTC.

This clonotype was observed at least ten times. DNA for the CDR3: TGTGCCAGCAGCTTACCGGACATGAACACTGAAGCTTTCTTT. Encoded protein: CASSLPDMNTEAFF. The chain employs TRBV3-1 and TRBJ1-1, with a weak D call TRBD1 (5 bases). The CDR3 covers 14 residues. Germline CDR1 is LGHDT and CDR2 is YNNKEL (reference sequence). The germline V and J ends were trimmed by 5 bases and 0 bases, with 10 bases remaining between them.

The table lists this clonotype with a few counts. J is TRBJ2-7 and V is TRBV7-3, with TRBD2 identical over 12 bases. Germline V gene lookup returns CDR1 SGHTA and CDR2 FQGTGA. V trimming: 8 bases; J trimming: 1 base; junction bases outside the gene matches: 3. The CDR3 contains 14 residues. The CDR3 loop is CASRLAGDSYEQYF. The CDR3 nucleotides read TGTGCCAGCCGACTAGCGGGAGATTCCTACGAGCAGTACTTC.

The table lists this clonotype with many counts. This sequence joins TRBV28 and TRBJ2-5, with 11 nucleotides matching TRBD2. CDR1 and CDR2 (germline): MDHEN, SYDVKM. V was pared by 8 bases and J by 5 bases, with 4 bases of the junction left unmatched. This CDR3 has 13 residues. For the CDR3, the DNA is TGTGCCAGCGAACTAGCGGGAGCTGAGACCCAGTACTTC. This gives the protein CASELAGAETQYF.

This clonotype came up a few times. The chain recombines TRBV6-1 with TRBJ1-4, with no clear D. Germline lookup yields CDR1 MNHNS and CDR2 SASEGT. V shed 2 bases and J shed 0 bases, with 10 bases lying between them. The CDR3 consists of 16 residues. The CDR3, as DNA: TGTGCCAGCAGTGAATCATGGTTCACAACTAATGAAAAACTGTTTTTT. Its translation is CASSESWFTTNEKLFF.

This clonotype was detected many times. The rearrangement uses TRBV14 and TRBJ2-1, with D possibly being TRBD2 (6 bases). Germline CDR1 reads SGHDN; CDR2 reads FVKESK. This CDR3 contains 16 residues. Trimming left V 4 bases short and J 6 bases short, with 19 bases between. The CDR3 sequence is CASSRGVLLGGNEQFF. In DNA form, the CDR3 reads TGTGCCAGCAGCCGAGGCGTCTTGTTGGGGGGCAATGAGCAGTTCTTC.